Following are 11 T cell receptor beta chains from one sample sequenced in a study of T cells in localized non-small cell lung cancer. Profiling relied on immunoSEQ multiplex PCR, and the TCRdb table lists in-frame clones only, not all of them. Seen here are roughly 19,000 clones, about 80% observed once, and the top ten hold around 4.5%. The sequencing here drew on peripheral blood, taken before any cancer treatment. The receptors were sampled from a man aged 40 to 70 with stage I lung adenocarcinoma.

This clone was seen a single time. The CDR3 loop reads CAWSVGRAYSNTGELFF. The CDR3 nucleotides are TGTGCCTGGAGTGTGGGGAGGGCATACTCGAACACCGGGGAGCTGTTTTTT. The chain joins TRBV30 to TRBJ2-2; 7 bases are a match to TRBD2. Germline V gene data show CDR1 as GTSNPN and CDR2 as SVGIG (reference sequence). The CDR3 extends over 17 amino acids. V gave up 0 bases and J gave up 0 bases; unmatched junction bases: 7.

V gene TRBV5-5 combines with J gene TRBJ2-7, with TRBD2 matching 13 bases. This CDR3 has 17 amino acids. Trimming at V came to 4 bases and at J to 1 base, leaving 8 bases not matched to a gene. Germline CDR1 and CDR2: SGHKS and YYEKEE (reference sequence). CDR3 sequence: CASSPGLAGRDSYEQYF. CDR3 DNA sequence: TGTGCCAGCAGCCCGGGACTAGCGGGGAGAGATTCCTACGAGCAGTACTTC.

The J gene is TRBJ2-7, the V gene TRBV21-1; the DNA was not used to check the table's D call, TRBD2. TRBV21-1 is a pseudogene segment. CDR3 length: 14 amino acids. The CDR3 region has the DNA TGTGCCAGCAGCTCCCTAGCGGACCCCTACGAGCAGTACTTC. Amino acid sequence: CASSSLADPYEQYF.

The chain carries TRBV7-9 and TRBJ1-1, with 8 bases that match TRBD1. This CDR3 is built from 12 residues. CDR1 and CDR2 (germline): SEHNR, FQNEAQ (reference sequence). The junction had 9 bases not matched to a gene; V was cut back by 7 bases and J by 11 bases. The CDR3 DNA is TGTGCCAGCACGAGGACAGGGCAAGACGCTTTCTTT. Protein sequence: CASTRTGQDAFF.

The rearrangement uses TRBV5-5 and TRBJ2-7; TRBD2 matches 12 bases. Germline V CDR1 and CDR2: SGHKS, YYEKEE (reference sequence). The V and J ends lost 6 bases and 0 bases, in that order; junction bases with no gene match: 19. This CDR3 comprises 20 residues. CDR3 bases: TGTGCCAGCACCCGACTACGGACTAGCGGGGAAATTCTGAGCTCCTACGAGCAGTACTTC. Translating gives CASTRLRTSGEILSSYEQYF.

This rearrangement joins TRBV4-3 to TRBJ2-1, with 7 bases aligning to TRBD2. This CDR3 has 17 residues. Trimming took 0 bases from V and 0 from J; bases not matched to a gene: 5. CDR1 LGHNA and CDR2 YSLEER come from the germline V gene. CDR3 nucleotide sequence: TGCGCCAGCAGCCAAGATCGGACGGGAGGCTCCTACAATGAGCAGTTCTTC. Translated, it gives CASSQDRTGGSYNEQFF.

J is TRBJ1-5 and V is TRBV27; D is uncertain. This CDR3 contains 13 residues. V was trimmed by 2 bases and J by 15 bases, leaving 17 bases between them. Germline assignment: CDR1 MNHEY and CDR2 SMNVEV (reference sequence). CDR3 in DNA: TGTGCCAGCAGTTTAAGGAGGGCAACAGAGGCGCATTTT. It codes for CASSLRRATEAHF.

This clone was observed once. This chain joins TRBV29-1 and TRBJ1-2; 10 bases are a match to TRBD1. In germline, CDR1 is SQVTM, CDR2 ANQGSEA. Germline trimming cut 5 bases from V and 4 bases from J; bases unmatched to any gene: 7. The CDR3 has 14 residues. In nucleotides, the CDR3 is TGCAGCGTTATAGGGACAGGGGATATCTATGGCTACACCTTC. Translated, it gives CSVIGTGDIYGYTF.

The CDR3 region is CASRAPGSTEAFF. The CDR3 nucleotides are TGTGCCAGCAGGGCCCCAGGGAGCACTGAAGCTTTCTTT. This chain joins TRBV6-6 and TRBJ1-1; the D gene is possibly TRBD1 (5 bases). Trimming shortened V by 6 bases and J by 4 bases, and 12 bases separated the two germline ends. Germline CDR1 MNHNY, CDR2 SVGAGI (reference sequence). CDR3 size: 13 residues.

The V gene is TRBV28, the J gene TRBJ1-2, with 9 bases that match TRBD1. The germline V gene has CDR1 MDHEN and CDR2 SYDVKM. V lost 4 bases to trimming and J lost 8 bases; unmatched junction nucleotides: 11. The CDR3 extends over 15 amino acids. The CDR3 reads CASSSPGQGAVGYTF. The CDR3 DNA is TGTGCCAGCAGTTCCCCGGGACAGGGCGCAGTGGGCTACACCTTC.

This chain joins TRBV7-9 and TRBJ2-5, with TRBD2 identical over 11 bases. The end of the DNA aligns better with TRBJ2-7, so the J call may be wrong. This CDR3 is 14 amino acids long. CDR1 is SEHNR and CDR2 is FQNEAQ in the germline V gene (reference sequence). CDR3 in DNA: TGTGCCAGCAGCCAGACTAGCGGGATTTACGAGCAGTACTTC. Encoded protein: CASSQTSGIYEQYF.